Listed below are T cell receptor beta chains from one sample, sequenced in a study of early T cells in non-severe SARS-CoV-2 infection. TCRdb reprocessed the 5' RACE reads via MiXCR and lists one record per CDR3 protein. The sample holds tens of thousands of distinct CDR3 sequences, about 9% seen once. The sample in question was whole blood, obtained at baseline. These receptors were collected from an adult who was a healthcare worker with PCR-confirmed SARS-CoV-2 infection or an uninfected control (not recorded which). The CDR3 runs from the conserved cysteine through the conserved F or W. D genes are given only for firm matches. Rows give clone size only sometimes, using once, few, many, or a class for an expanded clone.

V	J	D	size	DNA	CDR3
TRBV5-1	TRBJ1-2	TRBD1	many	TGCGCCAGCAGCCCAGGGGGCTGGGACTATGGCTACACCTTC	CASSPGGWDYGYTF
TRBV27	TRBJ2-3	.	medium-sized	TGTGCCAGCAGGGATATCAGGGGTTTCACGGATACGCAGTATTTT	CASRDIRGFTDTQYF
TRBV12-3/TRBV12-4	TRBJ2-4	.	.	TGTGCCAGCAGTTTCGGTCGGAACATTCAGTACTTC	CASSFGRNIQYF
TRBV28	TRBJ2-7	TRBD2	many	TGTGCCAGCAGTACCAGACTAGCGGGAGGGATCGGAGGAGAGCAGTACTTC	CASSTRLAGGIGGEQYF
TRBV12-3/TRBV12-4	TRBJ2-4	.	.	TGTGCCAGCACCCCCCAAGCGGCCCTGACGGCCAAAAACATTCAGTACTTC	CASTPQAALTAKNIQYF
TRBV5-1	TRBJ2-7	.	.	TGCGCCAGCAGCGCGCTAGGACAGAACGAGCAGTACTTC	CASSALGQNEQYF
TRBV10-2	TRBJ2-2	.	.	TGCGCCAGCAGTGTCCGCGCGCGGGGCTCGAACACCGGGGAGCTGTTTTTT	CASSVRARGSNTGELFF
TRBV6-5	TRBJ1-6	.	many	TGTGCCAGCAGTTACGAGAAAAGAATTTCACCCCTCCACTTT	CASSYEKRISPLHF
TRBV4-3	TRBJ1-5	.	many	TGCGCCAGCAGCCAAGATCCGATGGGGAATCAGCCCCAGCATTTT	CASSQDPMGNQPQHF
TRBV6-1	TRBJ1-6	TRBD1	.	TGTGCCAGCTCGGACAGGGGGTTTATAGCCCTCCACTTT	CASSDRGFIALHF
TRBV9	TRBJ2-3	TRBD2	many	TGTGCCAGCAGCCCCCTCGGGGCGGTAGCGGGAGGGCCGGGAGATACGCAGTATTTT	CASSPLGAVAGGPGDTQYF
TRBV25-1	TRBJ2-7	TRBD2	many	TGTGCCAGCCGTTTAGCGGGAGGGCCCAGCGAGCAGTACTTC	CASRLAGGPSEQYF
TRBV28	TRBJ2-7	.	many	TGTGCCAGCAGTTCCCCCGCTGGACCTACCTTTACCTACGAGCAGTACTTC	CASSSPAGPTFTYEQYF
TRBV6-5	TRBJ1-1	.	many	TGTGCCAGCAGCCAACGGGGTAGGGGAATGAACACTGAAGCTTTCTTT	CASSQRGRGMNTEAFF
TRBV24-1	TRBJ1-1	.	.	TGTGCCACCAGTGATTTACGCCGGGGGAACACTGAAGCTTTCTTT	CATSDLRRGNTEAFF
TRBV5-5	TRBJ2-1	.	many	TGTGCCAGCAGCCCTTTAAATGAGCAGTTCTTC	CASSPLNEQFF
TRBV29-1	TRBJ2-3	.	.	TGCAGCGGAACCCGGGCCTTTAGCACAGATACGCAGTATTTT	CSGTRAFSTDTQYF
TRBV28	TRBJ2-5	.	few	TGTGCCAGCAGTGGACTAACCCAAGAGACCCAGTACTTC	CASSGLTQETQYF
TRBV20-1	TRBJ2-1	.	.	TGCAGTGCTAGATTGGGTTACAATGAGCAGTTCTTC	CSARLGYNEQFF
TRBV7-9	TRBJ2-1	TRBD2	few	TGTGCCAGCACCCCAATGACTAGCGGGATCTACAATGAGCAGTTCTTC	CASTPMTSGIYNEQFF
TRBV7-9	TRBJ2-3	.	many	TGTGCCAGCAGCTCGGCCCCGGGGGATACGCAGTATTTT	CASSSAPGDTQYF
TRBV29-1	TRBJ1-1	.	many	TGCAGCGTTGGATCCTTGGGTGGAGTGAACACTGAAGCTTTCTTT	CSVGSLGGVNTEAFF
TRBV28	TRBJ2-1	.	.	TGTGCCAGCAGCGCCGGAGATTCCTACAATGAGCAGTTCTTC	CASSAGDSYNEQFF
TRBV4-1	TRBJ1-2	.	.	TGCGCCAGCAGCCAAGAGGGACGCTATGGCTACACCTTC	CASSQEGRYGYTF
TRBV6-2/TRBV6-3	TRBJ2-1	.	.	TGTGCCAGCAGTTACTCGACAGTCCACTCCTACAATGAGCAGTTCTTC	CASSYSTVHSYNEQFF
TRBV28	TRBJ1-2	.	many	TGTGCCAGCAGTTTCCCTGGCCAGGGGTGGGATGGCTACACCTTC	CASSFPGQGWDGYTF
TRBV27	TRBJ1-6	.	many	TGTGCCAGCAGTTTTAGGGGACACTATAATTCACCCCTCCACTTT	CASSFRGHYNSPLHF
TRBV20-1	TRBJ2-2	.	.	TGCAGTGCTAGAATTCTCATAGCCGGGGAGCTGTTTTTT	CSARILIAGELFF
TRBV5-1	TRBJ2-7	.	.	TGCGCCAGCAGCCGGGACCGGACCTACGAGCAGTACTTC	CASSRDRTYEQYF
TRBV24-1	TRBJ2-6	.	.	TGTGCCACCAGTAGGACGGCTGGGGCCAACGTCCTGACTTTC	CATSRTAGANVLTF
TRBV14	TRBJ2-1	TRBD2	many	TGTGCCAGCAGCCGAGCGTCTAGCGGGAGAAGTGAGCAGTTCTTC	CASSRASSGRSEQFF
TRBV5-5	TRBJ1-5	.	.	TGTGCCAGCAGTTTTGGACCGGATAGCAATCAGCCCCAGCATTTT	CASSFGPDSNQPQHF
TRBV7-2	TRBJ2-1	.	few	TGTGCCAGCAGCTTCGGGGGCGGGGAATCCTACAATGAGCAGTTCTTC	CASSFGGGESYNEQFF
TRBV7-9	TRBJ2-1	TRBD1	once	TGTGCCAGCAAACGACAGCAGGGGGTGCCCTACAATGAGCAGTTCTTC	CASKRQQGVPYNEQFF
TRBV12-5	TRBJ1-5	.	many	TGTGCTAGTGGTTTGTGGAAAAATCAGCCCCAGCATTTT	CASGLWKNQPQHF
TRBV29-1	TRBJ2-7	.	.	TGCAGCGTTGAAGGGGTCCGGGACGGTTCCTACGAGCAGTACTTC	CSVEGVRDGSYEQYF
TRBV27	TRBJ1-2	.	few	TGTGCCAGCAGTCCGCACTTCTCCTATGGCTACACCTTC	CASSPHFSYGYTF
TRBV7-8	TRBJ2-7	TRBD2	medium-sized	TGTGCCAGCAGCCTTAGCGGGAGCGTGTACGAGCAGTACTTC	CASSLSGSVYEQYF
TRBV10-3	TRBJ2-2	TRBD1	few	TGTGCCATCAGTGAGCCGGGACAGATCACCGGGGAGCTGTTTTTT	CAISEPGQITGELFF
TRBV6-1	TRBJ1-2	TRBD1	many	TGTGCCAGCAGTGCCCGGGACAGGGCCCAAAATTGGTATGGCTACACCTTC	CASSARDRAQNWYGYTF
TRBV7-3	TRBJ2-1	TRBD2	few	TGTGCCAGCAGCTTAATTGCGGGAGTCAGCAATGAGCAGTTCTTC	CASSLIAGVSNEQFF
TRBV19	TRBJ1-1	TRBD1	.	TGTGCCAGTAGGATGGCAGGGGGCACTGAAGCTTTCTTT	CASRMAGGTEAFF
TRBV10-3	TRBJ1-1	.	many	TGTGCCATCAGTGAGTCGACCAGGGATGCTTTCTTT	CAISESTRDAFF